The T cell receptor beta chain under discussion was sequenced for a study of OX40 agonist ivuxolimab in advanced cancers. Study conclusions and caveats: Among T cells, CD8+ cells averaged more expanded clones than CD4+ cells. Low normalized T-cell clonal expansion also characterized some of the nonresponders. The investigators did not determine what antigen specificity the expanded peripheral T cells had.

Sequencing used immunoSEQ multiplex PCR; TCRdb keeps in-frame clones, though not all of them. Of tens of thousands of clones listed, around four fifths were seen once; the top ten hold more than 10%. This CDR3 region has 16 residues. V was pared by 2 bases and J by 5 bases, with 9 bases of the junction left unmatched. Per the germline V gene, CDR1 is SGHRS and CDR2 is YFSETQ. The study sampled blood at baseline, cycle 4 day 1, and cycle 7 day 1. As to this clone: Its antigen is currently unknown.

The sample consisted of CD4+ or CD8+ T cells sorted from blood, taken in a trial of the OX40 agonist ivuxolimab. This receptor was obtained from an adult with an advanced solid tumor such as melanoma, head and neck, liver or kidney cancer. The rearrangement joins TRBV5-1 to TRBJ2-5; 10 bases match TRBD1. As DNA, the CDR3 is TGCGCCAGCAGCTTCCGGGACAGGGGATTGTGGGAGACCCAGTACTTC. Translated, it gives CASSFRDRGLWETQYF.